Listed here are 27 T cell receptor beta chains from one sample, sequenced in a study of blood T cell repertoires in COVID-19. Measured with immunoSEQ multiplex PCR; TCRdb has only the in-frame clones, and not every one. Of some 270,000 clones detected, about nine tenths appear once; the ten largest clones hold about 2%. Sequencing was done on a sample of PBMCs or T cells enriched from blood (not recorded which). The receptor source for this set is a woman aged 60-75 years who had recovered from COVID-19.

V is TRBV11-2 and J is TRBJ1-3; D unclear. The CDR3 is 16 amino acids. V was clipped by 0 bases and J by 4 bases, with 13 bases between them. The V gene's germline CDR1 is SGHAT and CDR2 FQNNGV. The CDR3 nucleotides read TGTGCCAGCAGCTTAGATCGGACTTCTAGGGGAAACACCATATATTTT. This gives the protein CASSLDRTSRGNTIYF.

The CDR3 coding sequence is TGTGCCAGCAGTTCAGTTACAGGCCTGGTCAAGCAGTACTTC. This encodes CASSSVTGLVKQYF. This sequence joins TRBV6-2 or TRBV6-3 and TRBJ2-7, with a weak D call TRBD1 (5 bases). Deletions cut 4 bases from V and 8 bases from J, with 18 bases between. The CDR3 consists of 14 residues. The germline V gene encodes CDR1 MNHEY and CDR2 SVGEGT.

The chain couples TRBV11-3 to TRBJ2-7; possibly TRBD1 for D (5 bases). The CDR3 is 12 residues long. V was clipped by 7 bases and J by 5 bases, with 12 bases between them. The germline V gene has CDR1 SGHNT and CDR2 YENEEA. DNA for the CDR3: TGTGCCAGCACACAGGTCCCCCACGAGCAGTACTTC. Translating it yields CASTQVPHEQYF.

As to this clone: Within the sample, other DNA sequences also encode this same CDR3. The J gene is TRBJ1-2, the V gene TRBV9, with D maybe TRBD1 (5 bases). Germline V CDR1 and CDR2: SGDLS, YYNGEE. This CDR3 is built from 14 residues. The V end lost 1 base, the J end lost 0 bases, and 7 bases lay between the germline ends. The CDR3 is CASSVQGSNYGYTF. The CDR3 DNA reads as TGTGCCAGCAGCGTACAGGGCTCTAACTATGGCTACACCTTC. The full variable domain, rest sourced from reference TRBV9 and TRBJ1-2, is DSGVTQTPKHLITATGQRVTLRCSPRSGDLSVYWYQQSLDQGLQFLIQYYNGEERAKGNILERFSAQQFPDLHSELNLSSLELGDSALYFCASSVQGSNYGYTFGSGTRLTVV.

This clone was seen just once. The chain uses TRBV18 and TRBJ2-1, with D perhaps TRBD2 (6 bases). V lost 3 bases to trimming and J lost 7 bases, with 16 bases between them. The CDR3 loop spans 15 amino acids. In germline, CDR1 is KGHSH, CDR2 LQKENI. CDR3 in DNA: TGTGCCAGCTCACCTCTACCGGGAGTGAGGAATGAGCAGTTCTTC. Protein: CASSPLPGVRNEQFF. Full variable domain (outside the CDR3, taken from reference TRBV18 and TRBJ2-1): NAGVMQNPRHLVRRRGQEARLRCSPMKGHSHVYWYRQLPEEGLKFMVYLQKENIIDESGMPKERFSAEFPKEGPSILRIQQVVRGDSAAYFCASSPLPGVRNEQFFGPGTRLTVL.

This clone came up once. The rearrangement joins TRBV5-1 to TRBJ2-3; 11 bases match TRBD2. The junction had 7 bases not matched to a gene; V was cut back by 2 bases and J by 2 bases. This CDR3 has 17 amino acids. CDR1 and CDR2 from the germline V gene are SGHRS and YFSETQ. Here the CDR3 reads CASSLFTSGSPTDTQYF. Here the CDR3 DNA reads TGCGCCAGCAGCTTATTCACTAGCGGGAGTCCCACAGATACGCAGTATTTT.

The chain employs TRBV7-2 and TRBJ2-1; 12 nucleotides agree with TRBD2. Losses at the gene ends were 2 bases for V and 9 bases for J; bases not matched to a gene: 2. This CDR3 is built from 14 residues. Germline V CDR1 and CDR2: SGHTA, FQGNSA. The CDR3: CASSLTSGRSEQFF. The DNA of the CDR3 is TGTGCCAGCAGCTTAACTAGCGGGAGGAGTGAGCAGTTCTTC.

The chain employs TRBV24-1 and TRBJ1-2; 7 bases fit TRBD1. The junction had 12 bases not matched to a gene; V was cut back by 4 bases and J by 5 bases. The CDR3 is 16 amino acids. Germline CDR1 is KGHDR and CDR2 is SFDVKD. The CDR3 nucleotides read TGTGCCACCAGTGAGGGGAGAACAGGGGAGAAATATGGCTACACCTTC. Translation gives CATSEGRTGEKYGYTF.

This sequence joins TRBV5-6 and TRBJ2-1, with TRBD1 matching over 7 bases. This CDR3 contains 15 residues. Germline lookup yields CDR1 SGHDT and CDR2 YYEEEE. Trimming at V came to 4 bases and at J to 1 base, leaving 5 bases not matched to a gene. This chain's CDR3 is CASSPGQRSYNEQFF. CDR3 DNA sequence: TGTGCCAGCAGCCCGGGACAGAGATCCTACAATGAGCAGTTCTTC.

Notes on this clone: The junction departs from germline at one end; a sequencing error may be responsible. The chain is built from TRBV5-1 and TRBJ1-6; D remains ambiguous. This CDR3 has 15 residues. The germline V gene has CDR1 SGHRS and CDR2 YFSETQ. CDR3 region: CASTLSGMGNSPLHF. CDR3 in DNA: TGCGCCAGCACCTTGTCGGGGATGGGAAATTCACCCCTCCACTTT.

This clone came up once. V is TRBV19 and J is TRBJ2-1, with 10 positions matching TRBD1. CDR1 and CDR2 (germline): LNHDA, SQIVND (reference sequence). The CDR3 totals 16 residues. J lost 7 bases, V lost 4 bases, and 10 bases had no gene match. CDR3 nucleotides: TGTGCCAGTAGTACCGGACAGGGGGGTCGATCAAATGAGCAGTTCTTC. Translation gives CASSTGQGGRSNEQFF.

The CDR3 coding sequence is TGTGCCAGCAAGGATCAGGGGTTTAACTATGGCTACACCTTC. Protein: CASKDQGFNYGYTF. The gene calls are TRBV6-5 and TRBJ1-2, with D perhaps TRBD1 (6 bases). The CDR3 is 14 residues long. CDR1 is MNHEY and CDR2 is SVGAGI in the germline V gene. Trimming pared 7 bases from V and 1 base from J, leaving 13 bases between.

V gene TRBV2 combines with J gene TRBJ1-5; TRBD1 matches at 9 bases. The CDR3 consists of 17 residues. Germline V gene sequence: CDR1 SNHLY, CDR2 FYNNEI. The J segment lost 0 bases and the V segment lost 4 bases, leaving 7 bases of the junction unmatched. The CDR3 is CASSGGQGLFSNQPQHF. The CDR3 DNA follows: TGTGCCAGCAGTGGGGGACAGGGATTATTTAGCAATCAGCCCCAGCATTTT.

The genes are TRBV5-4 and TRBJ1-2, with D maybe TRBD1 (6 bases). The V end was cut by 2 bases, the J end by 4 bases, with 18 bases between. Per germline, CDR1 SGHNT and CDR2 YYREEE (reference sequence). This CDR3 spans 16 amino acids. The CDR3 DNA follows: TGTGCCAGCAGCTTCCCCAACCAGGACAGAACCTATGGCTACACCTTC. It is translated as CASSFPNQDRTYGYTF.

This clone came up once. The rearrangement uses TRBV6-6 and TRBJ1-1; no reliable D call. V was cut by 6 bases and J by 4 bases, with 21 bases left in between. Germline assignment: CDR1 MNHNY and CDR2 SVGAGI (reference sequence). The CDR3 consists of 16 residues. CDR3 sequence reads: CASRSSRPPPGTEAFF. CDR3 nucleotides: TGTGCCAGCAGGTCGTCACGCCCTCCGCCGGGCACTGAAGCTTTCTTT.

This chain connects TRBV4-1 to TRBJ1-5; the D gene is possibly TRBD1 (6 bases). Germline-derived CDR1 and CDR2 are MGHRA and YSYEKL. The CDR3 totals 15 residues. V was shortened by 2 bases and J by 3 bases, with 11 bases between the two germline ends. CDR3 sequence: CASSQNTGYNQPQHF. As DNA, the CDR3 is TGCGCCAGCAGCCAAAATACAGGGTACAATCAGCCCCAGCATTTT.

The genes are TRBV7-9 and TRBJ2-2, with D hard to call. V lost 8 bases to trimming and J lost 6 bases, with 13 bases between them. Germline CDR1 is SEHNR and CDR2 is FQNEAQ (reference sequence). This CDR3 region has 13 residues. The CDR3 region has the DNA TGTGCCAGCCCGCGTCGCGGCGCCGGGGAGCTGTTTTTT. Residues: CASPRRGAGELFF.

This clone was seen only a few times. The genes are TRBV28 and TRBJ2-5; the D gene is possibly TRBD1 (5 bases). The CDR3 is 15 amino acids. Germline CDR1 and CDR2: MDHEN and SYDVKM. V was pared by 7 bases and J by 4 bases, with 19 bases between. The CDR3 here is CASIERGTVTETQYF. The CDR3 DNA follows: TGTGCCAGCATAGAAAGGGGTACCGTTACAGAGACCCAGTACTTC.

CDR3 DNA sequence: TGTGCCAGCAACCTACAGGGGCCCCTGAACACTGAAGCTTTCTTT. Amino acid sequence: CASNLQGPLNTEAFF. The V gene is TRBV2, the J gene TRBJ1-1; the match to TRBD1 covers 7 bases. From germline, CDR1 is SNHLY and CDR2 FYNNEI. V was clipped by 7 bases and J by 0 bases; unmatched bases: 8. CDR3 length: 15 residues.

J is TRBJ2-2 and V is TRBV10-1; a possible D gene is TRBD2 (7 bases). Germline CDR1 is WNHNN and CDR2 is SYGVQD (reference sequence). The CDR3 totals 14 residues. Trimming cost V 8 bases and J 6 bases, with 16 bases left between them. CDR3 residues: CASSRGGYPGELFF. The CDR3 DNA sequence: TGCGCCAGCTCCAGGGGAGGGTACCCCGGGGAGCTGTTTTTT.

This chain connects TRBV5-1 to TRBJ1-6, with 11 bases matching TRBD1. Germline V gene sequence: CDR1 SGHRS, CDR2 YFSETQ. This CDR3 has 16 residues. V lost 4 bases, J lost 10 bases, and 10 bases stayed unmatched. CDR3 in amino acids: CASSVLPGQGDSPLHF. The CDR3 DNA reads TGCGCCAGCAGCGTTTTGCCGGGACAGGGGGACTCACCCCTCCACTTT. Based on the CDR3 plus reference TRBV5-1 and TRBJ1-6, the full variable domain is KAGVTQTPRYLIKTRGQQVTLSCSPISGHRSVSWYQQTPGQGLQFLFEYFSETQRNKGNFPGRFSGRQFSNSRSEMNVSTLELGDSALYLCASSVLPGQGDSPLHFGNGTRLTVT.

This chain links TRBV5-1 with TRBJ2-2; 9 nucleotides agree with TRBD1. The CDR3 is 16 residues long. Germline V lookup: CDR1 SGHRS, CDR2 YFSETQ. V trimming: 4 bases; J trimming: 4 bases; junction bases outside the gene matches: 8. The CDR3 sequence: CASSPGTGLATGELFF. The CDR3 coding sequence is TGCGCCAGCAGCCCGGGGACAGGGTTAGCCACCGGGGAGCTGTTTTTT. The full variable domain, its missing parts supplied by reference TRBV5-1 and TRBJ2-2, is KAGVTQTPRYLIKTRGQQVTLSCSPISGHRSVSWYQQTPGQGLQFLFEYFSETQRNKGNFPGRFSGRQFSNSRSEMNVSTLELGDSALYLCASSPGTGLATGELFFGEGSRLTVL.

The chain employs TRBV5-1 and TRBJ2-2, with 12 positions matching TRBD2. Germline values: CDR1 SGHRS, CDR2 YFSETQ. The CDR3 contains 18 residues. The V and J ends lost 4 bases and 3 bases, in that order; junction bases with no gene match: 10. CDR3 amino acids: CASSGLTSGSTHTGELFF. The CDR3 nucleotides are TGCGCCAGCAGCGGACTGACTAGCGGGAGTACTCACACCGGGGAGCTGTTTTTT.

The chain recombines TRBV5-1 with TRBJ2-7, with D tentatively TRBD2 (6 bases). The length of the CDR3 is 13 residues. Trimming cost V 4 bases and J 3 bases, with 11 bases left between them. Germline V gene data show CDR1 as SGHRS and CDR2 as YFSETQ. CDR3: CASSGGVLYEQYF. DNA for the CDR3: TGCGCCAGCAGCGGCGGGGTCCTCTACGAGCAGTACTTC.

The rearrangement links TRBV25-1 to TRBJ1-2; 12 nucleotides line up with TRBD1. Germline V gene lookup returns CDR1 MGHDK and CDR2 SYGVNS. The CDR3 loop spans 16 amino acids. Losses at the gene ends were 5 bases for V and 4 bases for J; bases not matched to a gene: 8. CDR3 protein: CASSPTGQGAFYGYTF. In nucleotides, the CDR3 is TGTGCCAGCAGTCCGACGGGACAGGGGGCTTTCTATGGCTACACCTTC.

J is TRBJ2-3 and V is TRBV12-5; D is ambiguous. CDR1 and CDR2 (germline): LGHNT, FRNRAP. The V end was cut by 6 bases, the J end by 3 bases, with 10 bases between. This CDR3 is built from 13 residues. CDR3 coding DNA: TGTGCTAGTGGCCGCACGCTAACAGATACGCAGTATTTT. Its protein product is CASGRTLTDTQYF.

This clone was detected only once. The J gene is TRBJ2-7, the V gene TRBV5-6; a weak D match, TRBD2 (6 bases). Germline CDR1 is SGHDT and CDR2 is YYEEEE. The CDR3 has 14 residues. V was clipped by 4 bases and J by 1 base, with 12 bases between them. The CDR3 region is CASSNTGSSYEQYF. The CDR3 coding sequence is TGTGCCAGCAGCAACACCGGGAGTTCCTACGAGCAGTACTTC.